This TCR beta chain was retrieved from a study of blood T cells in healthy people across ages. Study-level findings and limits: Diversity estimates from one million T cells were considered underestimates. Among long-lived donors, naive CD4+ cells were more numerous and diversity higher than in aged donors.

Trimming took off 7 bases at V and 6 bases at J, with 25 bases between the two ends. The length of the CDR3 is 17 residues. The sample providers were healthy Caucasian people from Russia, aged about 6 to 90. Drawn from each donor were 9 to 10 milliliters of peripheral blood. For this clonotype: The antigen is unknown.

Together with a sample-barcoded 5' primer, a J-beta primer mix was included in a second PCR lasting roughly 6 to 12 cycles. One entry per CDR3 protein results from TCRdb running MiXCR on the 5' RACE reads. Seen here are about 1,000,000 distinct CDR3 sequences, 40% to 45% observed once, and the top ten hold approximately 19%. The chain recombines TRBV12-3 or TRBV12-4 with TRBJ2-1, with D maybe TRBD2 (6 bases). This sequence was found in a woman aged 55-69 years in good health. The sequencing sample was made of blood. CDR3 loop: CASTHRGVRAGFNEQFF. The DNA for the CDR3 is TGTGCCAGCACCCATAGGGGCGTTCGAGCGGGTTTCAATGAGCAGTTCTTC.